The entry below describes one T cell receptor (beta chain). These data originate in a study of blood T cell repertoires in COVID-19. Here immunoSEQ multiplex PCR was the method, and the copy in TCRdb shows in-frame clones only, minus some. This sample has approximately 240,000 clones; around 86% occur once, and the top ten carry about 2.9%. J was trimmed by 0 bases and V by 8 bases; bases with no gene match: 7. CDR3 size: 15 residues. CDR1 and CDR2 from the germline V gene are MNHEY and SVGAGI. The chain combines TRBV6-5 with TRBJ2-3; 8 bases fit TRBD1. Source material: peripheral blood. This clonotype was sampled from a woman in her 30s who had recovered from COVID-19. CDR3 in amino acids: CASSGQGFSTDTQYF. CDR3 DNA sequence: TGTGCCAGCTCAGGACAGGGCTTTAGCACAGATACGCAGTATTTT.